The T cell receptor (beta chain) described here comes from a study of blood T cell dynamics during melanoma immunotherapy. Overall study context: First-line therapy was either pembrolizumab or nivolumab with ipilimumab for metastatic melanoma. Study-level findings and limits: It remained unknown if the driving T cell clones were melanoma-specific.

As to time point: pre-treatment baseline. Produced via immunoSEQ multiplex PCR; TCRdb's table is partial and in-frame only. The sample consists of fewer than 15,000 clones, under 95% of them appearing once. Remarks on this clone: What it binds is not known. At one end the junction does not follow the germline gene, possibly because of a read error.

This CDR3 contains 16 residues. Germline assignment: CDR1 SNHLY and CDR2 FYNNEI. Source: effector memory CD8+ T cells from blood, taken from a patient treated with checkpoint blockade. The sequence derives from a human donor with melanoma. The genes are TRBV2 and TRBJ2-1; D possibly corresponds to TRBD2 (6 bases). The chain's CDR3 is CASSEEAGLRYNEQFF. CDR3 coding DNA: TGTGCCAGCAGCGAAGAAGCGGGCTTGAGATACAATGAGCAGTTCTTC.